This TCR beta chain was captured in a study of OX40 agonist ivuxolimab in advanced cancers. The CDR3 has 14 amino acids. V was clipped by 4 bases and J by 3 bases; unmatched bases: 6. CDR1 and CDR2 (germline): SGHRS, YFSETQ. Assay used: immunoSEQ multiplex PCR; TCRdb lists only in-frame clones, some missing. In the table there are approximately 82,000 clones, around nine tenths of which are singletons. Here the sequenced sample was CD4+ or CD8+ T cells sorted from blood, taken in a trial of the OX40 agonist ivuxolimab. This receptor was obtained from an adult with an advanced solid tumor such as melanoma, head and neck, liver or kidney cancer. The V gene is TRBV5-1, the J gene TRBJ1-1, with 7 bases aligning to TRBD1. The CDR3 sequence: CASSATGAYTEAFF. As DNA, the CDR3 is TGCGCCAGCAGCGCAACAGGGGCCTACACTGAAGCTTTCTTT.